The 24 T cell receptor beta chains below come from one sample, sequenced in a study of blood T cell repertoires in COVID-19. Assay: immunoSEQ multiplex PCR; the TCRdb copy retains only in-frame clones and omits some. The sample lists about 350,000 clones, around 91% seen once, with approximately 3.5% in the top ten. Sequencing used peripheral blood. These receptor sequences come from a woman aged 18 to 35 who had recovered from COVID-19.

This chain links TRBV13 with TRBJ2-2, with 14 bases identical to TRBD2. The CDR3 is 17 amino acids. The ends lost 5 bases at V and 7 bases at J; junction bases unmatched: 9. Looked up from germline, CDR1 is PRHDT and CDR2 is FYEKMQ (reference sequence). CDR3 DNA sequence: TGTGCCAGCAGCGACAGACTAGCGGGAGGGCCGATCGGGGAGCTGTTTTTT. Its protein product is CASSDRLAGGPIGELFF.

The genes are TRBV11-3 and TRBJ2-3; TRBD2 matches 10 bases. The CDR3 totals 18 residues. V lost 3 bases, J lost 0 bases, and 9 bases stayed unmatched. Per the germline V gene, CDR1 is SGHNT and CDR2 is YENEEA. The CDR3 protein is CASSLPAGGPGSTDTQYF. DNA for the CDR3: TGTGCCAGCAGCTTGCCAGCGGGAGGGCCGGGGAGCACAGATACGCAGTATTTT.

Turning to this clone: The sample carries other DNA sequences with the same CDR3. The chain recombines TRBV30 with TRBJ2-2; 8 bases agree with TRBD2. Trimming removed 0 bases from V and 6 bases from J; junction bases left unmatched: 0. The length of the CDR3 is 13 residues. Germline V gene lookup returns CDR1 GTSNPN and CDR2 SVGIG (reference sequence). As DNA, the CDR3 is TGTGCCTGGAGTGTCGGGGGGGCCGGGGAGCTGTTTTTT. It yields the protein CAWSVGGAGELFF.

CDR3 sequence (DNA): TGTGCCTGGAGTAAGCGGGAGGGGGAGACCCAGTACTTC. It is translated as CAWSKREGETQYF. This chain links TRBV30 with TRBJ2-5, with 10 bases fitting TRBD2. The germline V gene has CDR1 GTSNPN and CDR2 SVGIG (reference sequence). The CDR3 spans 13 residues. Trimming cost V 2 bases and J 5 bases; bases outside gene matches: 2.

The V gene is TRBV3-1 (or the pseudogene TRBV3-2), the J gene TRBJ1-6; D is unresolved. Per germline, CDR1 LGHDT and CDR2 YNNKEL (reference sequence). The V end lost 3 bases, the J end lost 7 bases, and 16 bases lay between the germline ends. This CDR3 comprises 16 residues. This chain's CDR3 is CASSQQDFRLNSPLHF. CDR3 nucleotides: TGTGCCAGCAGCCAGCAGGATTTTCGTCTCAATTCACCCCTCCACTTT.

The rearrangement joins TRBV10-3 to TRBJ2-7; perhaps TRBD1 as D (6 bases). V was pared by 5 bases and J by 0 bases, with 11 bases between. CDR3 length equals 14 residues. Germline V gene lookup returns CDR1 ENHRY and CDR2 SYGVKD. The CDR3 nucleotides read TGTGCCATCAGTCCCTGGGACAACTCCTACGAGCAGTACGTC. It specifies CAISPWDNSYEQYV.

V is TRBV6-5 and J is TRBJ2-3, with TRBD1 matching 7 bases. This CDR3 spans 15 amino acids. CDR1 and CDR2 from the germline V gene are MNHEY and SVGAGI. V lost 0 bases and J lost 2; bases outside the gene matches: 2. The CDR3 is CASSYSGGDTDTQYF. In nucleotides, the CDR3 is TGTGCCAGCAGTTACTCAGGGGGCGACACAGATACGCAGTATTTT.

The sample holds a few counts of this clone. V and J are TRBV3-1 (or the pseudogene TRBV3-2) and TRBJ2-1; D ambiguous. The CDR3 spans 15 residues. V lost 4 bases and J lost 2, with 12 bases in between. Germline CDR1 reads LGHDT; CDR2 reads YNNKEL (reference sequence). CDR3 nucleotide sequence: TGTGCCAGCAGCCCCCAACTGTCCGCCTACAATGAGCAGTTCTTC. It translates to CASSPQLSAYNEQFF.

The rearrangement joins TRBV4-1 to TRBJ1-2; D not certain. CDR3 length equals 13 residues. The V gene lost 1 base and the J gene lost 5 bases, with 8 bases spanning the gap. Germline loops: CDR1 MGHRA, CDR2 YSYEKL. This CDR3 reads CASSQGTGYGYTF. In DNA form, the CDR3 reads TGCGCCAGCAGCCAAGGGACGGGGTATGGCTACACCTTC.

This rearrangement joins TRBV5-1 to TRBJ1-1; D unclear. The germline gives CDR1 SGHRS, CDR2 YFSETQ. The CDR3 totals 12 residues. V was pared by 4 bases and J by 6 bases, with 10 bases between. CDR3 residues: CASSLIGPEAFF. DNA of the CDR3: TGCGCCAGCAGCCTCATTGGCCCTGAAGCTTTCTTT. Drawing the rest from reference TRBV5-1 and TRBJ1-1, the complete variable domain is KAGVTQTPRYLIKTRGQQVTLSCSPISGHRSVSWYQQTPGQGLQFLFEYFSETQRNKGNFPGRFSGRQFSNSRSEMNVSTLELGDSALYLCASSLIGPEAFFGQGTRLTVV.

This clone was found a few times. The chain combines TRBV7-2 with TRBJ2-1; 7 positions match TRBD2. CDR1 is SGHTA, CDR2 FQGNSA, per germline. The CDR3 covers 14 residues. V shed 8 bases, J shed 8 bases, and the junction held 12 bases outside the gene matches. The CDR3 DNA reads as TGTGCCAGCGCGGCGGGAGTTGCCAGGCATGAGCAGTTCTTC. Its protein is CASAAGVARHEQFF.

This clone has a handful of counts. CDR3 DNA sequence: TGTGCCAGCAGCTTAGAGCTAGCAGAGGATGAGCAGTTCTTC. Amino acids: CASSLELAEDEQFF. V and J are TRBV7-2 and TRBJ2-1; the D gene is possibly TRBD2 (5 bases). This CDR3 region has 14 residues. The V gene lost 1 base and the J gene lost 8 bases, with 12 bases spanning the gap. Germline-derived CDR1 and CDR2 are SGHTA and FQGNSA.

In its sample, this clone was seen a few times. The V gene is TRBV19, the J gene TRBJ1-6; TRBD1 might be the D (5 bases). The V end lost 5 bases, the J end lost 7 bases, and 12 bases lay between the germline ends. This CDR3 has 14 residues. Germline values: CDR1 LNHDA, CDR2 SQIVND (reference sequence). CDR3 coding DNA: TGTGCCAGTAGTCCTAAGGGACTCAATTCACCCCTCCACTTT. It yields the protein CASSPKGLNSPLHF. Complete variable domain (other parts from reference TRBV19 and TRBJ1-6): DGGITQSPKYLFRKEGQNVTLSCEQNLNHDAMYWYRQDPGQGLRLIYYSQIVNDFQKGDIAEGYSVSREKKESFPLTVTSAQKNPTAFYLCASSPKGLNSPLHFGNGTRLTVT.

The CDR3 region is CASSLLAGGQFF. CDR3 nucleotides: TGTGCCAGCAGCCTGCTAGCGGGAGGACAGTTCTTC. This sequence joins TRBV3-1 (or the pseudogene TRBV3-2) and TRBJ2-1; TRBD2 matches 11 bases. The CDR3 consists of 12 residues. CDR1 is LGHDT, CDR2 YNNKEL, per germline (reference sequence). J gave up 13 bases and V 4 bases, and 3 bases lay outside the gene matches.

The chain recombines TRBV4-3 with TRBJ2-2, with D unclear. Trimming removed 4 bases from V and 0 bases from J, with 15 bases in between. The CDR3 covers 17 residues. Germline lookup yields CDR1 LGHNA and CDR2 YSLEER. The CDR3 DNA reads TGCGCCAGCAGCCCCATTCGGGTAGCCGCGAACACCGGGGAGCTGTTTTTT. Translated, it gives CASSPIRVAANTGELFF.

The rearrangement uses TRBV7-9 and TRBJ2-3; D gene uncertain. V was pared by 1 base and J by 1 base, with 6 bases between. This CDR3 is 14 amino acids long. CDR1 and CDR2 (germline): SEHNR, FQNEAQ (reference sequence). The CDR3 is CASSLVIGTDTQYF. In nucleotides, the CDR3 is TGTGCCAGCAGCTTAGTAATAGGCACAGATACGCAGTATTTT.

The J gene is TRBJ2-3, the V gene TRBV9, with D maybe TRBD2 (6 bases). The V and J ends lost 4 bases and 2 bases respectively, with 14 bases between them. This CDR3 has 15 residues. CDR1 is SGDLS and CDR2 is YYNGEE in the germline V gene. CDR3 sequence: CASSPLGGDTDTQYF. DNA for the CDR3: TGTGCCAGCAGCCCCTTGGGAGGTGACACAGATACGCAGTATTTT. The variable domain in full, with the rest retrieved from reference TRBV9 and TRBJ2-3, is DSGVTQTPKHLITATGQRVTLRCSPRSGDLSVYWYQQSLDQGLQFLIQYYNGEERAKGNILERFSAQQFPDLHSELNLSSLELGDSALYFCASSPLGGDTDTQYFGPGTRLTVL.

The CDR3 DNA follows: TGTGCCAGCAGCCCAACACGGACTCCCCATCGGAATGAGCAGTTCTTC. Protein product: CASSPTRTPHRNEQFF. V usage is TRBV13 and J usage is TRBJ2-1; D possibly corresponds to TRBD2 (5 bases). Trimming cost V 5 bases and J 7 bases, with 21 bases left between them. Germline loops: CDR1 PRHDT, CDR2 FYEKMQ (reference sequence). The CDR3 consists of 16 residues. The full variable domain, its missing parts supplied by reference TRBV13 and TRBJ2-1, is AAGVIQSPRHLIKEKRETATLKCYPIPRHDTVYWYQQGPGQDPQFLISFYEKMQSDKGSIPDRFSAQQFSDYHSELNMSSLELGDSALYFCASSPTRTPHRNEQFFGPGTRLTVL.

The V gene is TRBV18, the J gene TRBJ1-2; 12 bases align to TRBD1. Germline V lookup: CDR1 KGHSH, CDR2 LQKENI. With 6 bases clipped from V and 7 bases from J, the junction kept 9 bases outside the gene matches. There are 15 residues in the CDR3. The CDR3 protein is CASSSGTGGISGYTF. In nucleotides, the CDR3 is TGTGCCAGCTCGTCAGGGACAGGGGGCATCAGTGGCTACACCTTC. Looking up the rest from reference TRBV18 and TRBJ1-2 gives the full variable domain: NAGVMQNPRHLVRRRGQEARLRCSPMKGHSHVYWYRQLPEEGLKFMVYLQKENIIDESGMPKERFSAEFPKEGPSILRIQQVVRGDSAAYFCASSSGTGGISGYTFGSGTRLTVV.

The J gene is TRBJ1-3, the V gene TRBV5-1, with TRBD1 as a possible D gene (6 bases). V was shortened by 4 bases and J by 3 bases, with 17 bases between the two germline ends. The germline V gene encodes CDR1 SGHRS and CDR2 YFSETQ. This CDR3 is built from 16 residues. CDR3 region: CASSPGQFLDGNTIYF. CDR3 in DNA: TGCGCCAGCAGCCCCGGACAGTTTTTGGATGGAAACACCATATATTTT.

The J gene is TRBJ1-1, the V gene TRBV5-1; TRBD1 matches at 10 bases. Germline V gene sequence: CDR1 SGHRS, CDR2 YFSETQ. The CDR3 loop spans 16 amino acids. The V segment lost 4 bases and the J segment 5 bases; nucleotides outside the gene matches: 11. The CDR3 nucleotides read TGCGCCAGCAGCCAAGGGACAGGGGCTTGGGGGACTGAAGCTTTCTTT. This codes for CASSQGTGAWGTEAFF.

J is TRBJ2-1 and V is TRBV7-2, with TRBD2 as a possible D gene (6 bases). The CDR3 runs to 14 residues. Germline CDR1 is SGHTA and CDR2 is FQGNSA. The germline V and J ends were trimmed by 5 bases and 8 bases, with 16 bases remaining between them. In nucleotides, the CDR3 is TGTGCCAGCAGCGTCTCCTGGAGGGACCATGAGCAGTTCTTC. Protein: CASSVSWRDHEQFF.

The chain employs TRBV28 and TRBJ2-3, with 10 positions matching TRBD1. Germline loops: CDR1 MDHEN, CDR2 SYDVKM. The CDR3 runs to 15 residues. J lost 3 bases, V lost 6 bases, and 6 bases had no gene match. The CDR3 DNA reads TGTGCCAGCAGCGAGACAGGGGGCGTTACAGATACGCAGTATTTT. Amino acids: CASSETGGVTDTQYF.

CDR3 bases: TGCGCCAGCAGCGGAGGAAAAGGGTTCGGAGGGGAGCTGTTTTTT. Protein sequence: CASSGGKGFGGELFF. The rearrangement uses TRBV5-1 and TRBJ2-2; D is perhaps TRBD2 (5 bases). The CDR3 extends over 15 amino acids. Germline V lookup: CDR1 SGHRS, CDR2 YFSETQ. V lost 4 bases and J lost 8, with 18 bases in between.